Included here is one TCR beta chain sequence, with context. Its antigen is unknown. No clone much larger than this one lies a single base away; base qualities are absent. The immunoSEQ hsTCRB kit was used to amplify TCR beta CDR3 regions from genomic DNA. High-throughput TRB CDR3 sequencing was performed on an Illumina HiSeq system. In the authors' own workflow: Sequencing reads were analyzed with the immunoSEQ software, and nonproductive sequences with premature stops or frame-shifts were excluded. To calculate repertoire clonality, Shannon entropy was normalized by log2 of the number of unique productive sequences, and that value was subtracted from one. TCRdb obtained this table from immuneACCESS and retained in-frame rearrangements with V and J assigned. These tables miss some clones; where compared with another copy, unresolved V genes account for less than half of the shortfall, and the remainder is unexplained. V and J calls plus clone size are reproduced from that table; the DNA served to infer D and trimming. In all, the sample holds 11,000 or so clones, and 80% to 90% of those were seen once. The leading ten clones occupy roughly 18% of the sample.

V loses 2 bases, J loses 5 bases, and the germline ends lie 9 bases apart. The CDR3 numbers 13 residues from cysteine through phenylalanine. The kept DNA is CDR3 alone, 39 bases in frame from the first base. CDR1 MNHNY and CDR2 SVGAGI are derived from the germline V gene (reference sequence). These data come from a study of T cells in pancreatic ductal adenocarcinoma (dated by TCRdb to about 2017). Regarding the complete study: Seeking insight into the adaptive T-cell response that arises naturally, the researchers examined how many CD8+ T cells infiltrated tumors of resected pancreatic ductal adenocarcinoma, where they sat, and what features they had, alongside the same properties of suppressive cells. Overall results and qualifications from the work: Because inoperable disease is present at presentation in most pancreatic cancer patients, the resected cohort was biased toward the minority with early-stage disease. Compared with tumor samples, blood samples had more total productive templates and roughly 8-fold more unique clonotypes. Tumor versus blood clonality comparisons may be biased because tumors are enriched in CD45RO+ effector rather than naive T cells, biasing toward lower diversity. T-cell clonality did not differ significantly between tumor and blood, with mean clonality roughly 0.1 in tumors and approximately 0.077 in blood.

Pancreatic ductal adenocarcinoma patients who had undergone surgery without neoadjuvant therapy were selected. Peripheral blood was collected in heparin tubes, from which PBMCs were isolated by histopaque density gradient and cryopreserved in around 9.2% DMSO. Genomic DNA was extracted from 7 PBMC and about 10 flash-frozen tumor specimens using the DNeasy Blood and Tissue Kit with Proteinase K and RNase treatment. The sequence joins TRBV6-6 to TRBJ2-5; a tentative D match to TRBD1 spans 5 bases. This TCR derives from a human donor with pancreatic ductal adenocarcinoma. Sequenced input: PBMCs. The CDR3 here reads CASSYPGSETQYF. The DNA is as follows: TGTGCCAGCAGTTACCCAGGGTCCGAGACCCAGTACTTC.